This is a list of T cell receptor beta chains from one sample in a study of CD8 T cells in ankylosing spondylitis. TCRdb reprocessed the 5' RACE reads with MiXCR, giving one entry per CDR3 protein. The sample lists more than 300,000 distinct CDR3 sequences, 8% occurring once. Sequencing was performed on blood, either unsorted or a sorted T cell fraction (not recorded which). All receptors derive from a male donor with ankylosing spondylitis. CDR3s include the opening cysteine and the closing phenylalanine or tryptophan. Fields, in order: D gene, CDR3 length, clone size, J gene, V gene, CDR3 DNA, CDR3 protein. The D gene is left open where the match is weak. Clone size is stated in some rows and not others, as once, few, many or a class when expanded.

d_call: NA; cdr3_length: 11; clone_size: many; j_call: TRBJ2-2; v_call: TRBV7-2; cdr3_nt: TGTGCCGGAAAACAGTTGCGGGAGCTGTTTTTT; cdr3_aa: CAGKQLRELFF
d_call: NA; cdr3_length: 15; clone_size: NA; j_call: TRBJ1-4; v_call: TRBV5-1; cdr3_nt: TGCGCCAGCAGCTCGGACAGTAATGGGAATGAAAAACTGTTTTTT; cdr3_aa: CASSSDSNGNEKLFF
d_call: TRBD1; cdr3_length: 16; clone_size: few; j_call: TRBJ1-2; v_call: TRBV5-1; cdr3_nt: TGCGCCAGCAGCTTGGACCCGGGACAGCAAAACTATGGCTACACCTTC; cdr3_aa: CASSLDPGQQNYGYTF
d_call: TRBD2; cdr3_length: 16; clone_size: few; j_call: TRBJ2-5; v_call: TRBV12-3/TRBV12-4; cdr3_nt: TGTGCCAGCAGCCCGCGCGCGGGAGGGCCCGTGGGGACCCAGTACTTC; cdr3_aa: CASSPRAGGPVGTQYF
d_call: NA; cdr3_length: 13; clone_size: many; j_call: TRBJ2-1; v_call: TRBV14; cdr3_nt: TGTGCCAGCAGCGGTAGGTTCGGGGATGAGCAGTTCTTC; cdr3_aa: CASSGRFGDEQFF
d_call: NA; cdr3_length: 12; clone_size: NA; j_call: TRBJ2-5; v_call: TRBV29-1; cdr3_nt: TGCAGCGTTGCCCGGCAGCAAGAGACCCAGTACTTC; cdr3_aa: CSVARQQETQYF
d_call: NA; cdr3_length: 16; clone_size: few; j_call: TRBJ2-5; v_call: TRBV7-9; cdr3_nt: TGTGCCAGCAGCCCCCAAGTGACAGGCCGGATAAAGACCCAGTACTTC; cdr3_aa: CASSPQVTGRIKTQYF
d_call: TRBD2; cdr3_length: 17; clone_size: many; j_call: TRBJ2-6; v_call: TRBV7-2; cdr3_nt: TGTGCCAGCACGGAGGTTAGCGGGTACTCTGGGGCCAACGTCCTGACTTTC; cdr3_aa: CASTEVSGYSGANVLTF
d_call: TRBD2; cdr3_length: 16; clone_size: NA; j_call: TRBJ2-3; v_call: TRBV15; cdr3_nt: TGTGCCACCAGCAGAGATCCGACTAGCGGCACAGATACGCAGTATTTT; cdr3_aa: CATSRDPTSGTDTQYF
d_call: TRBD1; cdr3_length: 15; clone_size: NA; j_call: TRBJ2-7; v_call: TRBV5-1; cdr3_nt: TGCGCCAGCAGCCAGGGACAGGGCTACACCTACGAGCAGTACTTC; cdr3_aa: CASSQGQGYTYEQYF
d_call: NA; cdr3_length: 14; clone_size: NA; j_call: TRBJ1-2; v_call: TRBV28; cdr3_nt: TGTGCCAGCAGTAGACGCGACAGGCCCTATGGCTACACCTTC; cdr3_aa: CASSRRDRPYGYTF
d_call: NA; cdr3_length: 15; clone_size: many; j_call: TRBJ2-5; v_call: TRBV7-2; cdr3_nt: TGTGCCAGCAGCCGTACGTGGGGGGTTCAAGAGACCCAGTACTTC; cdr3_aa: CASSRTWGVQETQYF
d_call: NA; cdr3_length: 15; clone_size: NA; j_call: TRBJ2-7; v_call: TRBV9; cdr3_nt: TGTGCCAGCAGCGTAGGTGCGACCACGATATACGAGCAGTACTTC; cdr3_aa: CASSVGATTIYEQYF
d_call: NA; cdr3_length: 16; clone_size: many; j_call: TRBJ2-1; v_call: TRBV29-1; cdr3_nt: TGCAGCGTAGAGTTTCTAGCGCGTACCCATTACAATGAGCAGTTCTTC; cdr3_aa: CSVEFLARTHYNEQFF
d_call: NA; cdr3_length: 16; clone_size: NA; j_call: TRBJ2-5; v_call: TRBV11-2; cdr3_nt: TGTGCCAGGAGCTTAGTAGGTTACACAGGTAGAGAGACCCAGTACTTC; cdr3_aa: CARSLVGYTGRETQYF